The 32 T cell receptor beta chains below come from one sample, sequenced in a study of T-cell reconstitution after alpha-beta-depleted transplantation in children (dated by TCRdb to 2016 to 2017). Sample treatment or condition, as interpreted from the label and publication: allogeneic hematopoietic cell transplantation with graft depleted of TCRalphabeta T cells and CD19 B cells. Library preparation employed PCR. The sequencer was an Illumina HiSeq 2500. TCR libraries were prepared with molecular barcoding, using unique molecular identifiers to normalize TCRbeta repertoire quantification. TCRdb's own reprocessing of the public reads used fastp at Q25 and MiXCR and kept productive beta chains. Every distinct CDR3 protein forms one entry, paired with its most common genes and DNA. For this sample there are some 600,000 distinct CDR3 sequences; 13% appear just once. The ten top clones hold over 2% of the sample.

The starting material was PBMCs, mostly from graft donor cells, obtained 360 days after TCRalphabeta/CD19-depleted stem cell transplant. Source of these receptors: a male patient aged 10 to 17 who had a stem cell transplant for acute myeloid leukemia, so the T cells may come from the graft donor.

This clonotype has just a few counts. The CDR3 nucleotides are TGCGCCAGCAGCCCACTCCCGGGACTTTACTCCAATGAGCAGTTCTTC. Protein: CASSPLPGLYSNEQFF. This chain links TRBV4-3 with TRBJ2-1; a weak D match, TRBD2 (6 bases). There are 16 residues in the CDR3. V was trimmed by 4 bases and J by 6 bases, leaving 19 bases between them. Germline CDR1 reads LGHNA; CDR2 reads YSLEER.

This clonotype has a handful of counts. CDR3 amino acids: CAIKASALDSYEQYF. The CDR3 coding sequence is TGTGCCATCAAGGCTAGCGCCCTTGACTCCTACGAGCAGTACTTC. This chain joins TRBV10-3 and TRBJ2-7, with a weak D call TRBD2 (6 bases). The CDR3 runs 15 residues. Trimming stripped 7 bases from V and 0 bases from J, with 16 bases between. Looked up from germline, CDR1 is ENHRY and CDR2 is SYGVKD.

This clonotype was seen only a few times. V gene TRBV15 combines with J gene TRBJ2-3; D gene uncertain. The CDR3 extends over 14 amino acids. V dropped 4 bases and J dropped 5 bases, with 13 bases sitting between them. The germline V gene has CDR1 LNHNV and CDR2 YYDKDF (reference sequence). CDR3: CATSTPGSRDTQYF. Here the CDR3 DNA reads TGTGCCACCAGCACGCCCGGATCGAGAGATACGCAGTATTTT.

The chain joins TRBV12-3 or TRBV12-4 to TRBJ2-7, with D tentatively TRBD1 (6 bases). The CDR3 runs to 12 residues. Trimming removed 6 bases at V and 6 bases at J, with 12 bases between. The CDR3 DNA reads TGTGCCAGCAGAAACAGGGCCTTCGAGCAGTACTTC. It specifies CASRNRAFEQYF.

The genes are TRBV19 and TRBJ2-2, with D possibly being TRBD1 (5 bases). Germline CDR1 and CDR2: LNHDA and SQIVND (reference sequence). The CDR3 extends over 16 amino acids. Trimming pared 3 bases from V and 0 bases from J, leaving 11 bases between. CDR3 nucleotide sequence: TGTGCCAGTAGTATTCGACAGAAGACGAACACCGGGGAGCTGTTTTTT. Translated, it gives CASSIRQKTNTGELFF.

This clonotype appeared once. The rearrangement joins TRBV19 to TRBJ2-7; 13 nucleotides align to TRBD2. With 4 bases clipped from V and 4 bases from J, the junction kept 7 bases outside the gene matches. The CDR3 covers 16 residues. Germline V CDR1 and CDR2: LNHDA, SQIVND (reference sequence). The CDR3 loop is CASSTQPGLAGYEQYF. The CDR3 DNA is TGTGCCAGTAGTACGCAACCGGGACTAGCGGGATACGAGCAGTACTTC.

The table lists this clonotype with a few counts. The chain joins TRBV28 to TRBJ2-1; 13 bases agree with TRBD2. Germline CDR1 MDHEN, CDR2 SYDVKM. The CDR3 is made up of 16 amino acids. V shed 6 bases and J 10 bases; nucleotides not matched to a gene: 12. CDR3 DNA sequence: TGTGCCAGCAGCTCCCCGCCGGGACTAGCGGGATTGGAGCAGTTCTTC. Translating it yields CASSSPPGLAGLEQFF.

This clonotype was counted many times. This sequence joins TRBV5-1 and TRBJ2-3; maybe TRBD1 (6 bases). The CDR3 contains 15 residues. The V end was cut by 3 bases, the J end by 4 bases, with 15 bases between. The germline V gene encodes CDR1 SGHRS and CDR2 YFSETQ. The CDR3 sequence is CASSSQGFLPDTQYF. CDR3 nucleotides: TGCGCCAGCAGCTCTCAGGGGTTTCTTCCAGATACGCAGTATTTT.

This clonotype has ten or more counts. The chain carries TRBV28 and TRBJ2-2, with 10 bases that match TRBD2. CDR3 length equals 16 residues. J was trimmed by 4 bases and V by 4 bases; bases with no gene match: 6. CDR1 is MDHEN and CDR2 is SYDVKM in the germline V gene. CDR3 DNA: TGTGCCAGCAGTTCGACTAGCGGGCTAGTCACCGGGGAGCTGTTTTTT. Its translation is CASSSTSGLVTGELFF.

The genes are TRBV29-1 and TRBJ2-5; possibly TRBD1 or TRBD2 for D (6 bases each). Germline CDR1 and CDR2: SQVTM and ANQGSEA. V was shortened by 4 bases and J by 5 bases, with 11 bases between the two germline ends. The CDR3 has 12 amino acids. In DNA, the CDR3 is TGCAGCGTTGTGGAAGGGGGGGAGACCCAGTACTTC. Its translation: CSVVEGGETQYF.

At least ten counts were recorded for this clonotype. The chain has TRBV29-1 and TRBJ2-7, with D perhaps assigned TRBD1 or TRBD2 (6 bases each). This CDR3 region has 16 residues. The V gene's germline CDR1 is SQVTM and CDR2 ANQGSEA. V was pared by 5 bases and J by 3 bases, with 23 bases between. The CDR3 region is CSVRVELVGGNYEQYF. The DNA of the CDR3 is TGCAGCGTTAGGGTGGAGCTAGTAGGGGGGAACTACGAGCAGTACTTC.

This clonotype appeared a few times. The CDR3 protein is CASSLGGTGTNEQFF. The CDR3 DNA follows: TGTGCCAGCAGCTTAGGGGGGACTGGGACCAATGAGCAGTTCTTC. The rearrangement links TRBV7-9 to TRBJ2-1; D might be TRBD2 (6 bases). The CDR3 is made up of 15 amino acids. Germline V gene lookup returns CDR1 SEHNR and CDR2 FQNEAQ (reference sequence). Trimming pared 1 base from V and 6 bases from J, leaving 13 bases between. Filled out from reference TRBV7-9 and TRBJ2-1, the complete variable domain reads DTGVSQNPRHKITKRGQNVTFRCDPISEHNRLYWYRQTLGQGPEFLTYFQNEAQLEKSRLLSDRFSAERPKGSFSTLEIQRTEQGDSAMYLCASSLGGTGTNEQFFGPGTRLTVL.

This chain joins TRBV29-1 and TRBJ2-5, with D tentatively TRBD1 (5 bases). The germline V and J ends were trimmed by 2 bases and 5 bases, with 9 bases remaining between them. The CDR3 runs 12 residues. Germline assignment: CDR1 SQVTM and CDR2 ANQGSEA. The CDR3 DNA is TGCAGCGTTGAACCAGGGAAGGAGACCCAGTACTTC. Residues: CSVEPGKETQYF.

This clonotype was counted only a few times. The DNA of the CDR3 is TGTGCCAGCAGCCAGGGGCCCAAGGGTGAGCAGTTCTTC. Translation: CASSQGPKGEQFF. This sequence joins TRBV3-1 and TRBJ2-1; TRBD1 might be the D (5 bases). The germline gives CDR1 LGHDT, CDR2 YNNKEL (reference sequence). The V gene lost 3 bases and the J gene lost 9 bases, with 12 bases spanning the gap. The CDR3 totals 13 residues.

This clonotype was found a few times. A junction end diverges from the germline sequence, so it may reflect a read error. V is TRBV4-3 and J is TRBJ1-1; D is unclear. Germline V gives CDR1 LGHNA, CDR2 YSLEER. The CDR3 runs 13 residues. The CDR3 here is CASSQDFPGRRIF. The CDR3 DNA follows: TGCGCCAGCAGCCAAGATTTCCCCGGCAGGAGGATCTTT.

The chain has TRBV4-3 and TRBJ2-7, with 8 bases that match TRBD1. This CDR3 region has 16 residues. Trimming cost V 5 bases and J 2 bases; bases outside gene matches: 11. Per the germline V gene, CDR1 is LGHNA and CDR2 is YSLEER. The CDR3 bases are TGCGCCAGCAGCTACTCGACCGGGACAGGCGCCTACGAGCAGTACTTC. It specifies CASSYSTGTGAYEQYF.

This clonotype occurred a few times. V gene TRBV18 combines with J gene TRBJ2-7, with D possibly being TRBD2 (5 bases). V was shortened by 1 base and J by 3 bases, with 16 bases between the two germline ends. The CDR3 consists of 16 residues. Germline V CDR1 and CDR2: KGHSH, LQKENI. Here the CDR3 reads CASSPQLATMGYEQYF. In DNA form, the CDR3 reads TGTGCCAGCTCACCACAGCTTGCGACTATGGGCTACGAGCAGTACTTC.

CDR3 protein: CSVEDGIRAVATEAFF. The CDR3 nucleotides read TGCAGCGTTGAAGATGGGATCAGGGCGGTGGCCACTGAAGCTTTCTTT. The chain links TRBV29-1 to TRBJ1-1; a possible D gene is TRBD1 (5 bases). V lost 0 bases to trimming and J lost 4 bases, with 18 bases between them. The CDR3 has 16 amino acids. CDR1 is SQVTM, CDR2 ANQGSEA, per germline.

On this clonotype itself: This may come from a read error, since a much larger clone is one base off. No conserved phenylalanine or tryptophan ends this CDR3, so it is likely a read error. This chain links TRBV15 with TRBJ2-1, with unresolved D. The CDR3 consists of 13 residues. V was shortened by 3 bases and J by 5 bases, with 8 bases between the two germline ends. CDR1 and CDR2 from the germline V gene are LNHNV and YYDKDF (reference sequence). The CDR3 protein is CATSSTRNNEQFS. The CDR3 DNA is TGTGCCACCAGCAGCACCAGGAACAATGAGCAGTTCTCC.

This clonotype has only a few counts. This sequence joins TRBV7-2 and TRBJ1-2; possibly TRBD1 for D (5 bases). The CDR3 consists of 16 residues. The V gene's germline CDR1 is SGHTA and CDR2 FQGNSA. V lost 1 base and J lost 6, with 18 bases in between. As DNA, the CDR3 is TGTGCCAGCAGCTTAGAGGTGGCCAGGGACCTCCATGGCTACACCTTC. It yields the protein CASSLEVARDLHGYTF.

The CDR3: CASSRGTGTPPGELFF. Written as DNA, the CDR3 is TGTGCCAGCAGCCGCGGGACAGGGACCCCCCCCGGGGAGCTGTTTTTT. V and J are TRBV14 and TRBJ2-2, with 9 bases identical to TRBD1. This CDR3 comprises 16 residues. Germline values: CDR1 SGHDN, CDR2 FVKESK. V was clipped by 4 bases and J by 6 bases; unmatched bases: 9. The whole variable domain, filled in from reference TRBV14 and TRBJ2-2, reads EAGVTQFPSHSVIEKGQTVTLRCDPISGHDNLYWYRRVMGKEIKFLLHFVKESKQDESGMPNNRFLAERTGGTYSTLKVQPAELEDSGVYFCASSRGTGTPPGELFFGEGSRLTVL.

V usage is TRBV19 and J usage is TRBJ2-5; D uncertain. V was trimmed by 3 bases and J by 4 bases, leaving 15 bases between them. Per the germline V gene, CDR1 is LNHDA and CDR2 is SQIVND (reference sequence). The CDR3 loop spans 15 amino acids. CDR3: CASSMAPTRGETQYF. The CDR3 DNA reads as TGTGCCAGTAGTATGGCCCCCACTCGAGGAGAGACCCAGTACTTC.

This clonotype was seen a handful of times. The rearrangement uses TRBV29-1 and TRBJ2-7; the match to TRBD1 covers 9 bases. V lost 3 bases, J lost 2 bases, and 2 bases stayed unmatched. Germline assignment: CDR1 SQVTM and CDR2 ANQGSEA. The CDR3 is made up of 13 amino acids. CDR3 region: CSVETGGPYEQYF. The CDR3 region has the DNA TGCAGCGTTGAGACAGGGGGTCCCTACGAGCAGTACTTC.

In this sample, this clonotype turned up a few times. This CDR3 reads CASSSGQALGEQYF. Here the CDR3 DNA reads TGTGCCAGCAGCTCCGGACAGGCCCTTGGCGAGCAGTACTTC. The rearrangement links TRBV7-2 to TRBJ2-7, with 7 bases matching TRBD1. This CDR3 comprises 14 residues. The germline gives CDR1 SGHTA, CDR2 FQGNSA. The J segment lost 6 bases and the V segment lost 4 bases, leaving 9 bases of the junction unmatched.

This clonotype was detected many times. The V gene is TRBV5-1, the J gene TRBJ2-3; no reliable D call. The V gene lost 2 bases and the J gene lost 0 bases, with 7 bases spanning the gap. The CDR3 extends over 14 amino acids. In germline, CDR1 is SGHRS, CDR2 YFSETQ. The CDR3 bases are TGCGCCAGCAGCTTCGTCCTGAGCACAGATACGCAGTATTTT. Protein sequence: CASSFVLSTDTQYF.

The gene calls are TRBV20-1 and TRBJ1-1; perhaps TRBD1 as D (5 bases). CDR1 and CDR2 from the germline V gene are DFQATT and SNEGSKA (reference sequence). The CDR3 is 14 amino acids. V lost 0 bases, J lost 0 bases, and 8 bases lay in between. Here the CDR3 reads CSAREGRMNTEAFF. CDR3 coding DNA: TGCAGTGCTAGAGAGGGGCGAATGAACACTGAAGCTTTCTTT.

In this sample, this clonotype turned up a few times. The chain recombines TRBV20-1 with TRBJ2-7; 8 bases are shared with TRBD2. This CDR3 spans 14 amino acids. The V gene's germline CDR1 is DFQATT and CDR2 SNEGSKA (reference sequence). V gave up 6 bases and J gave up 5 bases; unmatched junction bases: 12. CDR3 residues: CSAYRGLEGHEQYF. CDR3 sequence (DNA): TGCAGTGCCTATCGGGGACTAGAAGGCCACGAGCAGTACTTC.

In its sample, this clonotype was seen a few times. V usage is TRBV19 and J usage is TRBJ1-1; D not certain. Germline values: CDR1 LNHDA, CDR2 SQIVND (reference sequence). The CDR3 loop spans 14 amino acids. The ends were cut back, 3 bases at V and 0 bases at J, with 8 bases in the middle. Written as DNA, the CDR3 is TGTGCCAGTAGTATCGACACAATGAACACTGAAGCTTTCTTT. Its protein product is CASSIDTMNTEAFF. Based on the CDR3 plus reference TRBV19 and TRBJ1-1, the full variable domain is DGGITQSPKYLFRKEGQNVTLSCEQNLNHDAMYWYRQDPGQGLRLIYYSQIVNDFQKGDIAEGYSVSREKKESFPLTVTSAQKNPTAFYLCASSIDTMNTEAFFGQGTRLTVV.

The chain uses TRBV11-2 and TRBJ1-2; 7 nucleotides line up with TRBD1. Germline V lookup: CDR1 SGHAT, CDR2 FQNNGV. The junction had 13 bases not matched to a gene; V was cut back by 1 base and J by 8 bases. The CDR3 runs to 16 residues. The CDR3 DNA reads as TGTGCCAGCAGCTTAGGGAGGGGGCGTCGGCTCTACGGCTACACCTTC. Protein: CASSLGRGRRLYGYTF.

V gene TRBV7-8 combines with J gene TRBJ1-5; 7 bases line up with TRBD1. CDR1 is SGHVS, CDR2 FQNEAQ, per germline. The CDR3 totals 16 residues. V trimming: 5 bases; J trimming: 0 bases; junction bases outside the gene matches: 7. CDR3 coding DNA: TGTGCCAGCAGCCCAGGGACAGACTATAGCAATCAGCCCCAGCATTTT. This sequence encodes CASSPGTDYSNQPQHF.

The genes are TRBV6-2 or TRBV6-3 and TRBJ2-7, with 10 bases fitting TRBD2. Germline lookup yields CDR1 MNHEY and CDR2 SVGEGT. Trimming removed 5 bases from V and 0 bases from J; junction bases left unmatched: 19. The CDR3 contains 20 residues. This chain's CDR3 is CASSLRLFSGPSGSSYEQYF. In nucleotides, the CDR3 is TGTGCCAGCAGTCTTCGGCTTTTCTCGGGGCCTAGCGGGAGCTCCTACGAGCAGTACTTC.

This clonotype turned up a few times. This chain links TRBV14 with TRBJ1-4; D gene unclear. The germline V gene encodes CDR1 SGHDN and CDR2 FVKESK. This CDR3 spans 14 amino acids. The V and J ends lost 3 bases and 4 bases respectively, with 9 bases between them. The CDR3 coding sequence is TGTGCCAGCAGCCACGGGAAAGTTAATGAAAAACTGTTTTTT. Its protein product is CASSHGKVNEKLFF.